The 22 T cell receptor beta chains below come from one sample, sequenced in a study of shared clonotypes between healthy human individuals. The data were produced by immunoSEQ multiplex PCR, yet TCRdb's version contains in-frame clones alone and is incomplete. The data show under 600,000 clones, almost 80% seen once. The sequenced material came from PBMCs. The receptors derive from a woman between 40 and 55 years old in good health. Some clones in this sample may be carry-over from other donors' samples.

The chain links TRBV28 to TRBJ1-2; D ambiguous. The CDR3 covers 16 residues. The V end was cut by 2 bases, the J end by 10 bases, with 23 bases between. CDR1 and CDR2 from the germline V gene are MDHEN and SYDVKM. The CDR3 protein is CASSLRTLGLRRIYTF. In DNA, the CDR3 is TGTGCCAGCAGTTTACGGACTCTCGGGCTAAGGCGGATCTACACCTTC.

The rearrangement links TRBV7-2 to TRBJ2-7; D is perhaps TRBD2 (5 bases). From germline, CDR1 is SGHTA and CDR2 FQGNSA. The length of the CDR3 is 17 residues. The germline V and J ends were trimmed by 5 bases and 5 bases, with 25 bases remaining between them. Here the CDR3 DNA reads TGTGCCAGCAGCCTAAACCCCCCGTGGGATCCGAGGGACGAGCAGTACTTC. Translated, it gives CASSLNPPWDPRDEQYF.

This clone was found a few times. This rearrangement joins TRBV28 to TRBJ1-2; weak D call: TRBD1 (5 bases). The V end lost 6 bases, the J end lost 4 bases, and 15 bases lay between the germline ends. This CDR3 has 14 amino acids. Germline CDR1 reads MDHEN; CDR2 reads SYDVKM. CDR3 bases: TGTGCCAGCAGAACCATGGGGGGTGGCTATGGCTACACCTTC. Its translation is CASRTMGGGYGYTF.

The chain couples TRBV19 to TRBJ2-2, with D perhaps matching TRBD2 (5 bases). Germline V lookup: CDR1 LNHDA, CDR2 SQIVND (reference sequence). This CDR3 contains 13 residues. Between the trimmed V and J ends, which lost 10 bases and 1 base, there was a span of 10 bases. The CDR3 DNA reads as TGTGCCAAGAATGAGGGGAACACCGGGGAGCTGTTTTTT. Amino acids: CAKNEGNTGELFF.

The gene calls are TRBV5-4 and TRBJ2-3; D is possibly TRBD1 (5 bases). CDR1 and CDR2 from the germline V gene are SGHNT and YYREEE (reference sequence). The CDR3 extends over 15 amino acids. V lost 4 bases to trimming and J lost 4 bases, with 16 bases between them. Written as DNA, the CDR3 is TGTGCCAGCAGCACTCAGGGATCTGGGGCAGATACGCAGTATTTT. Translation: CASSTQGSGADTQYF.

The CDR3 nucleotides read TGTGCCAGCAGCTCACTCCAGGGGCGGGAGACCCAGTACTTC. Translating it yields CASSSLQGRETQYF. The rearrangement links TRBV5-5 to TRBJ2-5; D may be TRBD1 (6 bases). The CDR3 is 14 amino acids. CDR1 and CDR2 (germline): SGHKS, YYEKEE (reference sequence). V lost 3 bases, J lost 5 bases, and 14 bases lay in between.

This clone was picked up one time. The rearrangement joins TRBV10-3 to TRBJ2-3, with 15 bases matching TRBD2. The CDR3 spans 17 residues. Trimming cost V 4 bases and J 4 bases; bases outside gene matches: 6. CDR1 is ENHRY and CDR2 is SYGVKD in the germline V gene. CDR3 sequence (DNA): TGTGCCATCAGTGGGGGACTAGCGGGAGGAGGAGCAGATACGCAGTATTTT. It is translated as CAISGGLAGGGADTQYF.

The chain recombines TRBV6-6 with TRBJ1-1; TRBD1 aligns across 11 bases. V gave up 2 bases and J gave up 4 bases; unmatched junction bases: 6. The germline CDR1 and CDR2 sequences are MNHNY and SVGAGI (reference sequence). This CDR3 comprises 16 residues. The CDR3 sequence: CASSYPYGQGATEAFF. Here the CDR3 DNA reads TGTGCCAGCAGTTACCCGTACGGACAGGGGGCCACTGAAGCTTTCTTT.

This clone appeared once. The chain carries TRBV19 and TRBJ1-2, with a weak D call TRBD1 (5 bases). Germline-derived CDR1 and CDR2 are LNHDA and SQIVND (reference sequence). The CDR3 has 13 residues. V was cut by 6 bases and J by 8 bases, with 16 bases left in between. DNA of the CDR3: TGTGCCAGTAGCCCGGGGCCAGAGCGGGGCTACACCTTC. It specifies CASSPGPERGYTF.

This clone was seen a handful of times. The CDR3 protein is CASSLRDGRYGYTF. The CDR3, as DNA: TGTGCCAGCAGTTTACGTGACGGAAGATATGGCTACACCTTC. The J gene is TRBJ1-2, the V gene TRBV27; D is uncertain. V was trimmed by 2 bases and J by 5 bases, leaving 12 bases between them. Germline V gene data show CDR1 as MNHEY and CDR2 as SMNVEV (reference sequence). The CDR3 spans 14 residues.

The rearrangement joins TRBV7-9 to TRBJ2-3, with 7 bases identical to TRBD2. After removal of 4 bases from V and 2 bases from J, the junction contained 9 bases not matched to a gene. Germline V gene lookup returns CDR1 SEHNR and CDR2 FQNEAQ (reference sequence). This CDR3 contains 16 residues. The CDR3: CASSSHLAENTDTQYF. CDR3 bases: TGTGCCAGCAGCTCCCACCTAGCGGAGAACACAGATACGCAGTATTTT.

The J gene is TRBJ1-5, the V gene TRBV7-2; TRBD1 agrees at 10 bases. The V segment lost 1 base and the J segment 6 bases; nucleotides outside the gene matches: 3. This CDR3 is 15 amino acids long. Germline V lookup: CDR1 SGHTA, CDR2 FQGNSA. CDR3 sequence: CASSLGGDRGQPQHF. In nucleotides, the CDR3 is TGTGCCAGCAGCTTAGGGGGGGACAGGGGTCAGCCCCAGCATTTT.

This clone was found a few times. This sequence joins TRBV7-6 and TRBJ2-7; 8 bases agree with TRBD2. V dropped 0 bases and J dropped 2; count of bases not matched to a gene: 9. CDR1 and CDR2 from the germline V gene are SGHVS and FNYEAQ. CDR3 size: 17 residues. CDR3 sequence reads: CASSLAHSGGSPYEQYF. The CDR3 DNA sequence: TGTGCCAGCAGCTTAGCGCATTCGGGAGGGAGCCCCTACGAGCAGTACTTC.

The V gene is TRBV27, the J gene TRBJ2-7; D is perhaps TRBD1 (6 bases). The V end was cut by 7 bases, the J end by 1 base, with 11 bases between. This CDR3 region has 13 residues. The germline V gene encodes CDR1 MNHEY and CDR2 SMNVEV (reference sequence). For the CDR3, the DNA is TGTGCCAGCACAGGGGAACGTTCCTACGAGCAGTACTTC. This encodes CASTGERSYEQYF.

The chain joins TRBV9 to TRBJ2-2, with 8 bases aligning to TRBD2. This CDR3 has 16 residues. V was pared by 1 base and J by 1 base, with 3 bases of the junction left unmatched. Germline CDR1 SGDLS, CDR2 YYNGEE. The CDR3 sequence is CASSVTTSGNTGELFF. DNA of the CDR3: TGTGCCAGCAGCGTAACCACTAGCGGGAACACCGGGGAGCTGTTTTTT.

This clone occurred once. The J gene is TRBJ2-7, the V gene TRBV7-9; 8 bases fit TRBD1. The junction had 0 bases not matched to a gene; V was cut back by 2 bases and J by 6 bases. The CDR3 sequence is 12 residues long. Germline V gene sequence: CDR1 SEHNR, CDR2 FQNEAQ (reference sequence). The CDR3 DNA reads TGTGCCAGCAGCTTACAGGGGGCCGAGCAGTACTTC. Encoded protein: CASSLQGAEQYF.

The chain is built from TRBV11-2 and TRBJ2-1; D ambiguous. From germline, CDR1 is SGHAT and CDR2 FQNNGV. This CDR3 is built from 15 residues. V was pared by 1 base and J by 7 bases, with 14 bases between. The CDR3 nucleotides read TGTGCCAGCAGCTTAGTGGCGCTCCTGGGGAATGAGCAGTTCTTC. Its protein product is CASSLVALLGNEQFF.

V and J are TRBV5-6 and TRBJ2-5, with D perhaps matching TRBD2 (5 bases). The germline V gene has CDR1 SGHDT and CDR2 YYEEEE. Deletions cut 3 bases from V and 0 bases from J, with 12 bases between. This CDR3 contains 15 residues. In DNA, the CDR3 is TGTGCCAGCAGCTCACTGTTCGGGAACCAAGAGACCCAGTACTTC. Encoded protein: CASSSLFGNQETQYF.

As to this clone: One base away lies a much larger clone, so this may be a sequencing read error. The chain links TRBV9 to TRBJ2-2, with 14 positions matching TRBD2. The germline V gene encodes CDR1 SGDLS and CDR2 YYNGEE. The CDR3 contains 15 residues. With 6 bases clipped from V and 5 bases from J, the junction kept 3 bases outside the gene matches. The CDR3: CASNGLAGGTGELFF. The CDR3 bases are TGTGCCAGCAATGGACTAGCGGGAGGTACCGGGGAGCTGTTTTTT.

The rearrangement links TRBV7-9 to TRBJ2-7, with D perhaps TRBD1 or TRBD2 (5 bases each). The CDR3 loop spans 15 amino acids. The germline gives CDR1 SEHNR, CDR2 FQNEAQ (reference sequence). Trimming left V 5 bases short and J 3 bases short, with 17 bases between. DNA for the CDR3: TGTGCCAGCAGCGCACCGGGGCAGCCTTTCTACGAGCAGTACTTC. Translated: CASSAPGQPFYEQYF.

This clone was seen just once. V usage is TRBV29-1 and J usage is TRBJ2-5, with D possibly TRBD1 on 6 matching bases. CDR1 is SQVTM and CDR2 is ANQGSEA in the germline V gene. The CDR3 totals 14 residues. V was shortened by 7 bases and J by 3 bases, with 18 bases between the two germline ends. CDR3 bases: TGCAGCGCACAACCAGGGGCAAACGAAGAGACCCAGTACTTC. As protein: CSAQPGANEETQYF.

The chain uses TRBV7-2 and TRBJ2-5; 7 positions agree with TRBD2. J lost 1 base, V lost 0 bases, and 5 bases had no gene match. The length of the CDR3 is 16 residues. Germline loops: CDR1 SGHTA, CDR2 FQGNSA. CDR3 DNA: TGTGCCAGCAGCTTAGCGACTACTAGCGCCCAAGAGACCCAGTACTTC. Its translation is CASSLATTSAQETQYF.